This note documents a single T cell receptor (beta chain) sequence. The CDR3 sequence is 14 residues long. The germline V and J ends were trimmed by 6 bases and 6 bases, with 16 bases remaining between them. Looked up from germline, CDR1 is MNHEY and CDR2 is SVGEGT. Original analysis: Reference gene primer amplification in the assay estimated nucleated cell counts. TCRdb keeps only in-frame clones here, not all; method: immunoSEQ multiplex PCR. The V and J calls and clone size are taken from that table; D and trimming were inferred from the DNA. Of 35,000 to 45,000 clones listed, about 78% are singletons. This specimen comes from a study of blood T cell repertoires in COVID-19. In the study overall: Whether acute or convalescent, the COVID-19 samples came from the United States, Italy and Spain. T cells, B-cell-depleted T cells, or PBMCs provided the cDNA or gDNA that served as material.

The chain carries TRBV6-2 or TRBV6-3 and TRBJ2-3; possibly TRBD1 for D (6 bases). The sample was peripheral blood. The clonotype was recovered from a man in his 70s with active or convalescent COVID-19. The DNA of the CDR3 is TGTGCCAGCAGGCCTTATCAGGGGACGGATACGCAGTATTTT. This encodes CASRPYQGTDTQYF.